Presented here are 25 T cell receptor beta chains from one specimen sequenced in a study of shared clonotypes between healthy human individuals. Sequencing used immunoSEQ multiplex PCR; TCRdb keeps in-frame clones, though not all of them. The table lists a few million clones, approximately 94% of them singletons. Sequenced input: naive CD4+ T cells sorted from blood. Sample subset: CD45RA+ positively selected. The receptors here all came from a young man in good health.

The gene calls are TRBV6-5 and TRBJ1-2; possibly TRBD1 for D (6 bases). The CDR3 covers 15 residues. Deletions cut 4 bases from V and 7 bases from J, with 19 bases between. CDR1 and CDR2 from the germline V gene are MNHEY and SVGAGI. Written as DNA, the CDR3 is TGTGCCAGCAGTTCGACCTGGGGGGCGGCTGGTGGCTACACCTTC. It is translated as CASSSTWGAAGGYTF.

This clone was found a few times. J is TRBJ1-5 and V is TRBV6-5, with 12 nucleotides matching TRBD1. Germline V CDR1 and CDR2: MNHEY, SVGAGI. The length of the CDR3 is 14 residues. V was pared by 5 bases and J by 11 bases, with 7 bases of the junction left unmatched. Here the CDR3 reads CASSTGTGGAAQHF. The CDR3 nucleotides read TGTGCCAGCAGTACAGGGACAGGGGGCGCGGCCCAGCATTTT.

V usage is TRBV4-1 and J usage is TRBJ2-3, with 9 positions matching TRBD2. The V and J ends lost 1 base and 4 bases, in that order; junction bases with no gene match: 6. The germline V gene encodes CDR1 MGHRA and CDR2 YSYEKL. The CDR3 loop spans 16 amino acids. This chain's CDR3 is CASSQGLSGGADTQYF. The CDR3, as DNA: TGCGCCAGCAGCCAAGGTCTTAGCGGGGGCGCAGATACGCAGTATTTT.

V gene TRBV5-4 combines with J gene TRBJ2-5; 8 nucleotides match TRBD1. Germline V gives CDR1 SGHNT, CDR2 YYREEE (reference sequence). The CDR3 consists of 16 residues. V lost 4 bases, J lost 5 bases, and 13 bases stayed unmatched. This chain's CDR3 is CASSLMDRARGETQYF. The CDR3 DNA is TGTGCCAGCAGCCTGATGGACAGGGCCCGCGGGGAGACCCAGTACTTC.

The V call is TRBV6-6, the J call TRBJ1-5, with 7 bases fitting TRBD1. The CDR3 totals 13 residues. Germline lookup yields CDR1 MNHNY and CDR2 SVGAGI (reference sequence). V lost 6 bases, J lost 5 bases, and 4 bases stayed unmatched. CDR3 amino acids: CASSTGVYQPQHF. CDR3 coding DNA: TGTGCCAGCAGCACAGGGGTTTATCAGCCCCAGCATTTT.

This sequence joins TRBV28 and TRBJ1-5; 11 nucleotides align to TRBD1. This CDR3 has 16 residues. The germline gives CDR1 MDHEN, CDR2 SYDVKM. After removal of 5 bases from V and 3 bases from J, the junction contained 6 bases not matched to a gene. The chain's CDR3 is CASSPRDRGTNQPQHF. The CDR3 coding sequence is TGTGCCAGCAGTCCAAGGGACAGGGGGACCAATCAGCCCCAGCATTTT.

V usage is TRBV15 and J usage is TRBJ2-2; D gene uncertain. Germline assignment: CDR1 LNHNV and CDR2 YYDKDF (reference sequence). This CDR3 comprises 14 residues. With 5 bases removed from V and 3 bases from J, the gap between germline ends came to 10 bases. The CDR3: CATSGTDYTGELFF. CDR3 bases: TGTGCCACCAGCGGCACCGACTACACCGGGGAGCTGTTTTTT.

V usage is TRBV5-1 and J usage is TRBJ2-3; the D is unclear. The CDR3 has 15 residues. V lost 3 bases and J lost 2, with 13 bases in between. Per the germline V gene, CDR1 is SGHRS and CDR2 is YFSETQ. The CDR3 spells CASSSSTKLTDTQYF. In nucleotides, the CDR3 is TGCGCCAGCAGCTCGTCCACAAAGCTCACAGATACGCAGTATTTT.

The CDR3 loop reads CASSLPGTENNEQFF. CDR3 in DNA: TGCGCCAGCAGCCTTCCCGGGACGGAGAACAATGAGCAGTTCTTC. The chain employs TRBV5-1 and TRBJ2-1, with D perhaps given as TRBD1 or TRBD2 (5 bases each). Germline V gives CDR1 SGHRS, CDR2 YFSETQ. The CDR3 covers 15 residues. Trimming cost V 4 bases and J 5 bases, with 16 bases left between them.

With respect to this clone: Other DNA sequences of this sample code for an identical CDR3. V is TRBV5-5 and J is TRBJ1-2; no clear D. The CDR3 loop spans 13 amino acids. Germline V lookup: CDR1 SGHKS, CDR2 YYEKEE (reference sequence). The germline V and J ends were trimmed by 0 bases and 2 bases, with 5 bases remaining between them. The CDR3 sequence: CASSLAENYGYTF. The CDR3 DNA reads as TGTGCCAGCAGCTTGGCGGAGAACTATGGCTACACCTTC. Drawing the rest from reference TRBV5-5 and TRBJ1-2, the complete variable domain is DAGVTQSPTHLIKTRGQQVTLRCSPISGHKSVSWYQQVLGQGPQFIFQYYEKEERGRGNFPDRFSARQFPNYSSELNVNALLLGDSALYLCASSLAENYGYTFGSGTRLTVV.

Comment on this clone: Other DNA variants within this sample encode the same CDR3. The rearrangement joins TRBV2 to TRBJ2-7; D is undetermined. From germline, CDR1 is SNHLY and CDR2 FYNNEI. This CDR3 has 11 residues. The V and J ends lost 5 bases and 2 bases respectively, with 4 bases between them. Here the CDR3 reads CASSLAYEQYF. The CDR3 DNA sequence: TGTGCCAGCAGTCTTGCCTACGAGCAGTACTTC.

This chain uses TRBV27 with TRBJ2-7; no firm D call. Germline CDR1 and CDR2: MNHEY and SMNVEV (reference sequence). This CDR3 is 8 amino acids long. Trimming removed 8 bases from V and 6 bases from J, with 2 bases in between. CDR3 in amino acids: CASGEQYF. CDR3 coding DNA: TGTGCCAGCGGCGAGCAGTACTTC.

The chain uses TRBV30 and TRBJ2-7; 7 positions match TRBD1. This CDR3 is built from 14 residues. The germline gives CDR1 GTSNPN, CDR2 SVGIG (reference sequence). J was trimmed by 2 bases and V by 3 bases; bases with no gene match: 7. The CDR3 region is CAWRSTGTTYEQYF. In DNA form, the CDR3 reads TGTGCCTGGAGGTCGACAGGGACCACCTACGAGCAGTACTTC.

Concerning this clone itself: Other DNA sequences of this sample code for an identical CDR3. The chain has TRBV29-1 and TRBJ2-3; 10 bases match TRBD1. The CDR3 spans 13 residues. V lost 6 bases, J lost 3 bases, and 3 bases stayed unmatched. CDR1 SQVTM and CDR2 ANQGSEA come from the germline V gene. CDR3 sequence: CSVPGQGTDTQYF. CDR3 in DNA: TGCAGCGTCCCGGGACAGGGGACAGATACGCAGTATTTT.

In regard to this clone: Other DNA sequences within the sample encode an identical CDR3. The chain carries TRBV10-2 and TRBJ2-7, with a weak D call TRBD1 (5 bases). The CDR3 is made up of 11 amino acids. V lost 4 bases, J lost 7 bases, and 8 bases lay in between. Germline lookup yields CDR1 WSHSY and CDR2 SAAADI. CDR3 amino acids: CASSAGLEQYF. The CDR3 nucleotides read TGCGCCAGCAGTGCAGGGCTGGAGCAGTACTTC.

This clone occurred a few times. This chain connects TRBV19 to TRBJ1-5, with 8 bases fitting TRBD1. Looked up from germline, CDR1 is LNHDA and CDR2 is SQIVND (reference sequence). This CDR3 is built from 15 residues. The V gene end was trimmed by 5 bases and the J gene end by 6 bases; junction bases not matched to a gene: 9. The CDR3 sequence: CASSDRGTSGQPQHF. The CDR3 region has the DNA TGTGCCAGTAGTGACAGGGGTACCTCAGGTCAGCCCCAGCATTTT. Together with reference TRBV19 and TRBJ1-5, the CDR3 gives the full variable domain: DGGITQSPKYLFRKEGQNVTLSCEQNLNHDAMYWYRQDPGQGLRLIYYSQIVNDFQKGDIAEGYSVSREKKESFPLTVTSAQKNPTAFYLCASSDRGTSGQPQHFGDGTRLSIL.

A note on this clone: Additional DNA sequences in this sample encode the identical CDR3. This chain connects TRBV19 to TRBJ2-4; D is unclear. The CDR3 has 13 amino acids. Germline values: CDR1 LNHDA, CDR2 SQIVND (reference sequence). V lost 4 bases and J 0 bases, leaving 4 bases between the germline ends. Here the CDR3 DNA reads TGTGCCAGTAGTACGACAGCCAAAAACATTCAGTACTTC. Residues: CASSTTAKNIQYF.

The J gene is TRBJ1-2, the V gene TRBV5-8; D is unresolved. This CDR3 comprises 15 residues. Germline V gives CDR1 SGHTS, CDR2 YDEGEE. Trimming removed 0 bases at V and 2 bases at J, with 11 bases between. The CDR3 coding sequence is TGTGCCAGCAGCTTGGCATCAGATCTAAACTATGGCTACACCTTC. This encodes CASSLASDLNYGYTF. The full variable domain, with the rest looked up from reference TRBV5-8 and TRBJ1-2, is EAGVTQSPTHLIKTRGQQATLRCSPISGHTSVYWYQQALGLGLQFLLWYDEGEERNRGNFPPRFSGRQFPNYSSELNVNALELEDSALYLCASSLASDLNYGYTFGSGTRLTVV.

V and J are TRBV12-5 and TRBJ2-3; TRBD2 agrees at 10 bases. V lost 7 bases, J lost 4 bases, and 11 bases stayed unmatched. The germline CDR1 and CDR2 sequences are LGHNT and FRNRAP. The CDR3 covers 16 residues. CDR3 sequence: CASARGTSVFSDTQYF. CDR3 nucleotides: TGTGCTAGTGCCAGAGGGACTAGCGTTTTTTCAGATACGCAGTATTTT.

This rearrangement joins TRBV9 to TRBJ2-7, with D perhaps TRBD2 (5 bases). Germline V CDR1 and CDR2: SGDLS, YYNGEE. The V end was cut by 6 bases, the J end by 1 base, with 14 bases between. CDR3 size: 14 residues. CDR3 bases: TGTGCCAGCATCAGTCATGGCGGGTCCTACGAGCAGTACTTC. The encoded protein is CASISHGGSYEQYF.

This chain connects TRBV5-6 to TRBJ2-7; 9 bases align to TRBD1. V was clipped by 0 bases and J by 3 bases; unmatched bases: 4. In germline, CDR1 is SGHDT, CDR2 YYEEEE. The CDR3 totals 15 residues. CDR3 sequence (DNA): TGTGCCAGCAGCTTGGTGGGGACAGGGTTCTACGAGCAGTACTTC. It specifies CASSLVGTGFYEQYF.

This clone was observed once. The chain employs TRBV2 and TRBJ2-1; TRBD1 or TRBD2 may be the D gene (6 bases each). There are 15 residues in the CDR3. V was shortened by 6 bases and J by 3 bases, with 15 bases between the two germline ends. CDR1 is SNHLY, CDR2 FYNNEI, per germline. CDR3 DNA: TGTGCCAGCAGGGGGGGCGCGGCTAGCTACAATGAGCAGTTCTTC. Encoded protein: CASRGGAASYNEQFF. Together with reference TRBV2 and TRBJ2-1, the CDR3 gives the full variable domain: EPEVTQTPSHQVTQMGQEVILRCVPISNHLYFYWYRQILGQKVEFLVSFYNNEISEKSEIFDDQFSVERPDGSNFTLKIRSTKLEDSAMYFCASRGGAASYNEQFFGPGTRLTVL.

J is TRBJ1-2 and V is TRBV5-6; 11 bases are shared with TRBD1. CDR1 and CDR2 (germline): SGHDT, YYEEEE. There are 16 residues in the CDR3. J was trimmed by 7 bases and V by 3 bases; bases with no gene match: 11. The CDR3: CASSWDRGILVRGYTF. The CDR3 nucleotides read TGTGCCAGCAGCTGGGACAGGGGGATCCTCGTACGTGGCTACACCTTC.

This chain joins TRBV7-8 and TRBJ1-3, with D possibly matching TRBD1 (5 bases). Germline lookup yields CDR1 SGHVS and CDR2 FQNEAQ. The V and J ends lost 0 bases and 0 bases respectively, with 6 bases between them. The CDR3 loop spans 15 amino acids. The CDR3 spells CASSLAGASGNTIYF. The CDR3, as DNA: TGTGCCAGCAGCTTAGCCGGGGCCTCTGGAAACACCATATATTTT.

The chain links TRBV4-1 to TRBJ2-5; 9 positions match TRBD2. This CDR3 is 15 amino acids long. Germline loops: CDR1 MGHRA, CDR2 YSYEKL. J was trimmed by 6 bases and V by 1 base; bases with no gene match: 6. In DNA, the CDR3 is TGCGCCAGCAGCCAAGGCGCTAGCGGGGTGCAGACCCAGTACTTC. Protein product: CASSQGASGVQTQYF.